Presented here are 12 T cell receptor beta chains from one specimen sequenced in a study of CD8 T cells in Susac syndrome (dated by TCRdb to between 2018 and 2021). The library was built by means of the immunoSEQ multiplex PCR assay. RNA was extracted using the RNeasy kit, and roughly 0.5 to 1 microgram was reverse transcribed with random hexamers. Using fastp at Q25 and MiXCR, TCRdb reprocessed the public reads and kept productive beta chains. Each entry merges the rows of one CDR3 protein and shows their most common DNA and genes. This sample is represented by hundreds of thousands of distinct CDR3 sequences; around 85% of them were singletons. Under 0.15% of the sample is held by the ten biggest clonotypes. The sequenced sample consisted of CD8+ T cells from PBMCs. The receptors were gathered from a human donor with multiple sclerosis.

This chain joins TRBV19 and TRBJ2-7, with D possibly TRBD2 on 5 matching bases. The germline gives CDR1 LNHDA, CDR2 SQIVND (reference sequence). This CDR3 region has 12 residues. V lost 9 bases and J lost 4, with 13 bases in between. For the CDR3, the DNA is TGTGCCAGCACCGGACTGATATACGAGCAGTACTTC. Translation gives CASTGLIYEQYF.

The rearrangement uses TRBV28 and TRBJ2-7, with TRBD2 as a possible D gene (5 bases). The V end lost 3 bases, the J end lost 1 base, and 16 bases lay between the germline ends. The CDR3 has 16 residues. Germline CDR1 reads MDHEN; CDR2 reads SYDVKM. CDR3 bases: TGTGCCAGCAGTTTTCTCCTATTAGCGCGGTCCTACGAGCAGTACTTC. Its protein is CASSFLLLARSYEQYF.

The gene calls are TRBV20-1 and TRBJ2-1, with D hard to call. The germline V gene encodes CDR1 DFQATT and CDR2 SNEGSKA (reference sequence). V lost 6 bases and J lost 0, with 12 bases in between. The CDR3 is 14 residues long. CDR3 loop: CSAQTPSSYNEQFF. The CDR3 DNA is TGCAGTGCCCAGACTCCTAGCTCCTACAATGAGCAGTTCTTC.

This CDR3 reads CASSNRYF. DNA for the CDR3: TGTGCCAGCTCCAACAGGTACTTC. This chain uses TRBV7-9 with TRBJ2-7; D not certain. V was trimmed by 8 bases and J by 12 bases, leaving 8 bases between them. Germline V lookup: CDR1 SEHNR, CDR2 FQNEAQ (reference sequence). The CDR3 has 8 residues.

This clonotype was counted a single time. The chain is built from TRBV19 and TRBJ2-2; D unclear. CDR3 length: 13 residues. V lost 10 bases to trimming and J lost 4 bases, with 13 bases between them. CDR1 is LNHDA and CDR2 is SQIVND in the germline V gene (reference sequence). Here the CDR3 reads CATLKDGTGELFF. The DNA of the CDR3 is TGTGCCACCCTTAAGGATGGCACCGGGGAGCTGTTTTTT.

This sequence joins TRBV4-2 and TRBJ1-2, with D uncertain. The CDR3 consists of 13 residues. Per germline, CDR1 LGHNA and CDR2 YNFKEQ. Trimming left V 0 bases short and J 5 bases short, with 7 bases between. The CDR3 here is CASSQETSYGYTF. CDR3 in DNA: TGTGCCAGCAGCCAAGAAACAAGTTATGGCTACACCTTC.

This chain connects TRBV19 to TRBJ1-1; 7 bases map to TRBD1. The CDR3 contains 13 residues. CDR1 is LNHDA, CDR2 SQIVND, per germline (reference sequence). The junction had 3 bases not matched to a gene; V was cut back by 7 bases and J by 1 base. CDR3 bases: TGTGCCAGTACCTGGGACAGGAACACTGAAGCTTTCTTT. Translation gives CASTWDRNTEAFF. The whole variable domain, filled in from reference TRBV19 and TRBJ1-1, reads DGGITQSPKYLFRKEGQNVTLSCEQNLNHDAMYWYRQDPGQGLRLIYYSQIVNDFQKGDIAEGYSVSREKKESFPLTVTSAQKNPTAFYLCASTWDRNTEAFFGQGTRLTVV.

The chain combines TRBV12-3 or TRBV12-4 with TRBJ1-5; possibly TRBD1 for D (5 bases). Trimming removed 8 bases from V and 5 bases from J, with 25 bases in between. The CDR3 has 17 amino acids. CDR3 coding DNA: TGTGCCAGCGGCCTGGGGGGGAGAGGAGATATGGATCAGCCCCAGCATTTT. Translation gives CASGLGGRGDMDQPQHF.

This clonotype is a singleton in its sample. J is TRBJ2-1 and V is TRBV3-1; 8 positions agree with TRBD2. The CDR3 contains 18 residues. Losses at the gene ends were 3 bases for V and 2 bases for J; bases not matched to a gene: 12. Looked up from germline, CDR1 is LGHDT and CDR2 is YNNKEL (reference sequence). Here the CDR3 DNA reads TGTGCCAGCAGCCATGGCCTAGCGGGTGCCACCACCTACAATGAGCAGTTCTTC. It encodes CASSHGLAGATTYNEQFF.

The chain uses TRBV6-5 and TRBJ2-7, with D hard to call. V lost 6 bases, J lost 2 bases, and 8 bases lay in between. CDR1 is MNHEY, CDR2 SVGAGI, per germline. There are 12 residues in the CDR3. CDR3 residues: CASRTTTYEQYF. The CDR3, as DNA: TGTGCCAGCAGAACAACAACCTACGAGCAGTACTTC.

The chain has TRBV28 and TRBJ1-1; possible D gene TRBD1, 6 bases. Trimming pared 6 bases from V and 6 bases from J, leaving 20 bases between. The CDR3 extends over 15 amino acids. Germline CDR1 and CDR2: MDHEN and SYDVKM. The CDR3 region has the DNA TGTGCCAGCAGGGGAACAGGGAGTGATTGGTCTGAAGCTTTCTTT. This translates into CASRGTGSDWSEAFF.

The rearrangement joins TRBV12-3 or TRBV12-4 to TRBJ2-7; D not certain. Trimming took off 3 bases at V and 5 bases at J, with 26 bases between the two ends. The CDR3 spans 18 residues. The CDR3 bases are TGTGCCAGCAGTTTCTTCCCCCCCGACGACTTCAAGGCGGACGAGCAGTACTTC. Translated: CASSFFPPDDFKADEQYF.